The entry below gives a single T cell receptor beta chain sequence along with its context. This clonotype has only a few counts. The target of this receptor is not known. Base qualities are not at hand, and no much larger clone is one base apart. This entry belongs to a study of regulatory T cells in long-lasting Graves disease (dated by TCRdb to about 2021). Context from the whole study: Antithyroid drugs had been taken for less than 3 months by newly diagnosed Graves' disease patients. Persistent Graves' disease patients were compared with newly diagnosed Graves' disease patients by peripheral blood TCR sequencing and RNA sequencing. The study was conducted in China and was registered as a clinical trial. A total of roughly 35 samples underwent TCR sequencing: approximately 13 from persistent and about 20 from newly diagnosed Graves' disease patients. What the study reported, not specific to this receptor: Persistent patients shared more public clonotypes among themselves (more than 2,500) than newly diagnosed patients did (more than 850). Sequencing and analysis were restricted to the TCR beta chain. Lower TCR Shannon entropy and fewer highly expanded clones were observed in persistent Graves' disease patients than in newly diagnosed patients, which suggested clonal expansion. The authors noted that the small sample size was a limitation that may lower accuracy. Peripheral blood alone was examined, since thyroid tissue, which constituted the primary lesion, could not be accessed. Persistent disease showed preferential use of TRBV28, TRBJ1-2 and TRBJ2-5, whereas newly diagnosed disease favored TRBV20-1 and TRBJ2-1.

The time point label, as the study defines it: newly diagnosed GD, antithyroid drugs for less than 3 months. RNA was extracted from PBMCs in TRIzol for both TCR sequencing and RNA sequencing. Graves' disease was diagnosed according to American Thyroid Association guidelines. Patients for the study were recruited at an endocrinology department in Xi'an, China. Each patient gave around 9 milliliters of peripheral blood, collected in an EDTA anticoagulant tube. Ficoll Paque Plus density gradient separation was used to isolate PBMCs, and no additional T cell sorting was done. An Agilent 2100 Bioanalyzer and agarose gel were used to assess RNA quality, and a NanoDrop 2000 was used to measure RNA concentration. Per the germline V gene (reference sequence), DFQATT is the CDR1 and SNEGSKA is the CDR2. The CDR3 runs 18 amino acids, cysteine and phenylalanine included. Only CDR3 DNA is held: 54 bases, read in frame from base 1. For this chain, trimming is 2 bases at the V end and 3 bases at the J end, and the number of junction bases without a gene match is 16.

Receptor amplification or capture employed multiplex PCR. Sequencing was carried out with an Illumina HiSeq 4000. iRepertoire HTBI primers and Arm-PCR amplification of CDR3 regions were used to construct TCR beta libraries. PCR products were gel purified before sequencing. Turning to the authors' computational methods: Across samples, approximately 68 TRBV and 15 or so TRBJ segments were identified and used for gene usage analysis of CDR3 amino acid clonotypes. COPE and FqMerger were used to merge the filtered high-quality paired reads into contigs. BLAST was used to align contigs to the IMGT TRBV, TRBD and TRBJ reference genes, and CDR3 was defined following IMGT. Any clonotype with a frequency above 0.1% was counted as a highly expanded clone. Shannon entropy served as the measure of repertoire diversity, while the Gini coefficient captured V-J evenness. A clonotype was considered public if more than one individual shared it. In TCRdb, the public reads were trimmed at Q25 with fastp and aligned with MiXCR, with productive beta chains retained. Rows are unified per CDR3 protein, each entry keeping the most common DNA and genes. Clone size and V and J calls follow TCRdb, not the original study. This sample has about 560,000 distinct CDR3 sequences in its table, and about 15% of those were observed once. The ten biggest clones cover about 11% of the sample.

A further study also used this sample, focusing on T cells in Graves' hyperthyroidism and ophthalmopathy. As described in the second report: Stable Graves' hyperthyroidism was defined as no progression to ophthalmopathy during 18 months of follow-up. Hyperthyroidism patients were newly diagnosed, had a disease duration of under 2 months, and were aged 18 to 65 years. Patients with uncontrolled infections, other autoimmune diseases, pregnancy or lactation were excluded. Diagnoses were established on the basis of clinical symptoms, serum thyroxine and TRAb, thyroid ultrasound, and orbital computed tomography. The TCR CDR3 was subjected to a first round of RT-PCR using the HTBI primer set and the Qiagen OneStep RT-PCR kit. Most expanded thyroid clonotypes (frequency above 0.001) were also found in blood, which suggests that blood repertoires may mirror thyroid immune responses. In cross-validation, a model built on a 13 V-J signature told ophthalmopathy apart from stable hyperthyroidism with approximately 91% sensitivity and about 81% specificity, and in testing the same model reached 80%/75%. In validation, progression to ophthalmopathy was predicted by the model with 70.59% sensitivity and about 72% specificity, a median of about 6 months before onset. To identify TCR V-J signatures that set the groups apart, the researchers used a discovery cohort of about a hundred patients, made up of roughly 40 with Graves' ophthalmopathy and some 56 with stable Graves' hyperthyroidism. Prospective prediction of ophthalmopathy was tested in an independent validation cohort consisting of 18 hyperthyroidism patients and around 16 patients who later progressed to ophthalmopathy. The 75 to 100 discovery patients were randomly divided into training and test sets at a 7:3 ratio. In about 6 Graves' hyperthyroidism patients, the study also compared T-cell repertoires from thyroid tissue with T-cell repertoires from blood. After blood sampling, hyperthyroidism patients were treated with methimazole at a starting dose of 30 mg daily, and ophthalmopathy patients were treated with high-dose intravenous methylprednisolone. Libraries were constructed in a second round of multiplex PCR, after which size selection and purification were carried out. Sequencing of the libraries was done on an Illumina HiSeq2000 using paired-end 100 bp reads. SOAPnuke was used to process the raw data, with reads discarded if the reads contained adapters or uncalled bases, had a mean Phred below 15, or lacked an exact constant-primer or identifier match. COPE v1.2.5 was used to merge the high-quality paired reads, and each unique nucleotide sequence was defined as a clonotype. Clonotypes were aligned to IMGT TRBV, TRBD and TRBJ reference segments using MiTCR v1.1. The analysis included only V-J combinations with a frequency above 0.0001, which together covered more than 98% of the repertoires. A TCS score was defined as the ratio between F50 (clonal expansion) and ExV (chaos), using BLOSUM62-based TCRdist between CDR3 peptides within each V-J. Welch's t-statistics and random forest reduced fewer than 550 V-J features to 13, which were used in a naive Bayes classifier (R e1071). No statistical method was used to set the sample size in advance, and investigators knew the group allocation. TCR Vbeta CDR3 sequencing of roughly 140 peripheral blood samples (around 45 ophthalmopathy, about 75 hyperthyroidism and around 17 progressor patients) is reported in the paper.

This sequence was found in a young man with Graves disease. Donor details come from another sample of the same person, matched by shared clones. Here the sequenced sample was peripheral blood mononuclear cells (PBMCs), taken at new diagnosis, from a patient treated with antithyroid drugs. Rearrangement joined TRBV20-1 to TRBJ1-2, and TRBD1 matches 9 of the central bases. The nucleotide sequence reads as follows: TGCAGTGCTAGATCCGCGTCTCCCGGGACAGGGAACCACTATGGCTACACCTTC. Its protein product is CSARSASPGTGNHYGYTF.